This is a list of T cell receptor beta chains from one sample in a study of brain metastases from non-small cell lung cancer. The assay was immunoSEQ multiplex PCR, and TCRdb's table has in-frame clones only and misses some. The sample consists of 2,000 to 2,500 clones, over 80% of them appearing once. Material for sequencing was primary lung tumor tissue. These receptor sequences come from a donor at least 40 years old with non-small cell lung cancer. CDR3s leave out the opening cysteine and the closing phenylalanine or tryptophan. Some rows have no size entry. The others give once, few or many, or a class for an expanded clone.

clone_size v_call cdr3_aa
once TRBV19 ASSISLTRGNTGELF
. TRBV24-1 ATSGTPNYGYT
once TRBV5-6 ASSSDRGEQY
. TRBV21-1 ASSGRTAMNTEAF
. TRBV27 ASSLGQGASKAF
. TRBV10-1 ASSADKGLARETQY
. TRBV28 ASRPPGANVLT
. TRBV7-2 ASSSSHSGVQPQH
. TRBV9 AIPGDRVWNTGELF
. TRBV28 ASSLWGVSNQPQH
. TRBV13 ASSPPGDHGANVLT
. TRBV2 ASSERGGADTQY
. TRBV6-2/TRBV6-3 ASSCGTGNTEAF
once TRBV5-4 ASSFPSGPRGGYT
. TRBV5-1 ASSFTAVGTGVSGNTIY
. TRBV4-2 ASSQYANRGLSPADFGELF
. TRBV10-3 AISTGTGNGYT
once TRBV7-9 ASSSAGVGGLGGYT
. TRBV5-8 ASSLQGNYGYT
. TRBV20-1 SALGGNEQF
. TRBV27 ASSSTGFSNQPQH
. TRBV7-2 ASSSVVGVVDEQF
. TRBV7-6 ASSHDSDSPLH
. TRBV6-6 ASSSGTSNTGELF
once TRBV6-2/TRBV6-3 ASTPRRQHGYT
. TRBV5-1 ASSFGQGEAF
few TRBV27 ASSGPGGPYEQY
. TRBV10-3 AISESSGDTQY
. TRBV6-5 ASSYFSGNTGELF
. TRBV6-5 ASRQGRRNQPQH
. TRBV9 ASSVAPGTGSYEQY
. TRBV7-8 ANSLERGVPEAF
. TRBV4-3 ASSQDLEGSYGYT
. TRBV4-3 ASSLGLNDETQY
. TRBV28 ASTSPPISYEQY
. TRBV27 ASSLSTSTDTQY
. TRBV7-3 ASSLTGTGEETQY
. TRBV30 AWSVLTQATNEKLF
large TRBV6-5 ASSYSLAEPKQY
few TRBV3-1/TRBV3-2 ASSQGSNQPQH
. TRBV24-1 VTSKMDFSGYT
. TRBV12-3/TRBV12-4 ASRPAGGELF
. TRBV12-3/TRBV12-4 ASSFQRSQPQH
few TRBV13 ASSPGQGKHEKLF
. TRBV4-3 ASSQGRASTGELF
. TRBV15 ATRDTLGVKTGELF
. TRBV6-5 ASSFGPGAF
. TRBV5-6 ASSTRYGGEQPQH
. TRBV27 ASKLGGPNTEAF
. TRBV5-6 ASSFATVSSYNEQF
. TRBV12-3/TRBV12-4 ASSSRNYGYT
. TRBV12-3/TRBV12-4 ASSSARAATQY
. TRBV5-1 ASSPRTGIAGELF
. TRBV6-5 ASSYSKWGSNYGYT
. TRBV5-5 ASTLQRMNTEAF